A selection of T cell receptor beta chains follows, all from one sample in a study of blood T cell repertoires in COVID-19. Method: immunoSEQ multiplex PCR; TCRdb's copy keeps in-frame clones and lacks some. This sample has about 130,000 clones, with 70% to 80% found just once. The sequencing sample was made of peripheral blood. The origin of the receptors is a human donor in a cohort sampled during active COVID-19. CDR3s include the opening cysteine and the closing phenylalanine or tryptophan. The order of the fields is J gene, clone size, D gene, V gene, CDR3 DNA, CDR3 protein. The D gene is left open where the match is weak. Not every row has a clone size; where given, it reads once, few, many or a size class.

j_gene: TRBJ1-2; abundance: -; d_gene: -; v_gene: TRBV7-8; CDR3nt: TGTGCCAGCACCCCGACAGAGATCTATGGCTACACCTTC; CDR3aa: CASTPTEIYGYTF
j_gene: TRBJ2-5; abundance: -; d_gene: -; v_gene: TRBV5-1; CDR3nt: TGCGCCAGCAGCTTGGCGGCTCTAGCGACGGAGACCCAGTACTTC; CDR3aa: CASSLAALATETQYF
j_gene: TRBJ2-7; abundance: -; d_gene: TRBD1; v_gene: TRBV6-5; CDR3nt: TGTGCCAGCAAAGGCCCCGGGACAGGGCACGACGAGCAGTACTTC; CDR3aa: CASKGPGTGHDEQYF
j_gene: TRBJ2-5; abundance: -; d_gene: TRBD2; v_gene: TRBV28; CDR3nt: TGTGCCAGCAGTCTCGACTTAGCGGGGGATGTGTACCAAGAGACCCAGTACTTC; CDR3aa: CASSLDLAGDVYQETQYF
j_gene: TRBJ1-2; abundance: few; d_gene: -; v_gene: TRBV7-9; CDR3nt: TGTGCCAGCAGCTCACCGAGAGGGGGGGGCAGTTATGGCTACACCTTC; CDR3aa: CASSSPRGGGSYGYTF
j_gene: TRBJ2-7; abundance: -; d_gene: TRBD1; v_gene: TRBV5-4; CDR3nt: TGTGCCAGCACCTTGGGGCCGGGACAGGGCTCCTACGAGCAGTACTTC; CDR3aa: CASTLGPGQGSYEQYF
j_gene: TRBJ2-5; abundance: -; d_gene: -; v_gene: TRBV5-4; CDR3nt: TGTGCCAGCAGCCTGGCTGGGGGCCCGGAGACCCAGTACTTC; CDR3aa: CASSLAGGPETQYF
j_gene: TRBJ1-5; abundance: -; d_gene: -; v_gene: TRBV19; CDR3nt: TGTGCCGCTTCATACAGGAGCAATCAGCCCCAGCATTTT; CDR3aa: CAASYRSNQPQHF
j_gene: TRBJ2-2; abundance: -; d_gene: -; v_gene: TRBV30; CDR3nt: TGTGCCTGGAGTGTAACTAGCCTTACCGGGGAGCTGTTTTTT; CDR3aa: CAWSVTSLTGELFF
j_gene: TRBJ2-7; abundance: -; d_gene: -; v_gene: TRBV19; CDR3nt: TGTGCCAGTAGTATAGTAGGGGCCGGGGGTTACGAGCAGTACTTC; CDR3aa: CASSIVGAGGYEQYF
j_gene: TRBJ1-4; abundance: -; d_gene: -; v_gene: TRBV11-2; CDR3nt: TGTGCCAGCAGCTTAAACGGACAGAGGGGTGAAAAACTGTTTTTT; CDR3aa: CASSLNGQRGEKLFF
j_gene: TRBJ1-2; abundance: -; d_gene: -; v_gene: TRBV14; CDR3nt: TGTGCCAGCAGCCTCGACATTTCCTATGGCTACACCTTC; CDR3aa: CASSLDISYGYTF
j_gene: TRBJ2-2; abundance: -; d_gene: TRBD1; v_gene: TRBV5-1; CDR3nt: TGCGCCAGCAGCAGGACAGGGGTTACGAACACCGGGGAGCTGTTTTTT; CDR3aa: CASSRTGVTNTGELFF
j_gene: TRBJ2-7; abundance: -; d_gene: -; v_gene: TRBV27; CDR3nt: TGTGCCAGCAGTTTACCGGACAGAAACTACGAGCAGTACTTC; CDR3aa: CASSLPDRNYEQYF
j_gene: TRBJ1-6; abundance: few; d_gene: -; v_gene: TRBV30; CDR3nt: TGTGCCTGGAGTGTTGCAGGGTATAATTCACCCCTCCACTTT; CDR3aa: CAWSVAGYNSPLHF
j_gene: TRBJ1-5; abundance: few; d_gene: TRBD1; v_gene: TRBV7-9; CDR3nt: TGTGCCAGCAGTTCCGAGGGGGCTCATCAGCCCCAGCATTTT; CDR3aa: CASSSEGAHQPQHF
j_gene: TRBJ1-6; abundance: -; d_gene: TRBD1; v_gene: TRBV6-5; CDR3nt: TGTGCCAGCAGTTACGACAGGGGTAATTCACCCCTCCACTTT; CDR3aa: CASSYDRGNSPLHF
j_gene: TRBJ1-1; abundance: -; d_gene: -; v_gene: TRBV19; CDR3nt: TGTGCCAGTAGTATTGGCAGAAACACTGAAGCTTTCTTT; CDR3aa: CASSIGRNTEAFF
j_gene: TRBJ2-7; abundance: -; d_gene: -; v_gene: TRBV9; CDR3nt: TGTGCCAGCAGCGTAGGCGGGTCCTTTAGCTCCTACGAGCAGTACTTC; CDR3aa: CASSVGGSFSSYEQYF
j_gene: TRBJ1-5; abundance: -; d_gene: TRBD1; v_gene: TRBV30; CDR3nt: TGTGCCTGGAGGGCGGACAGGGAAAGTCAGCCCCAGCATTTT; CDR3aa: CAWRADRESQPQHF
j_gene: TRBJ2-1; abundance: -; d_gene: -; v_gene: TRBV5-3; CDR3nt: TGTGCCAGAAGCTCGGAAGTGGCGGGCTCCGGTAATGAGCAGTTCTTC; CDR3aa: CARSSEVAGSGNEQFF
j_gene: TRBJ2-3; abundance: -; d_gene: -; v_gene: TRBV30; CDR3nt: TGTGCCTGGACCTCCGGGGTTACGAGCACAGATACGCAGTATTTT; CDR3aa: CAWTSGVTSTDTQYF
j_gene: TRBJ1-2; abundance: -; d_gene: TRBD1; v_gene: TRBV2; CDR3nt: TGTGCCAGCAGTGGGGCACCGGGACAGGGTTCCGGCTACACCTTC; CDR3aa: CASSGAPGQGSGYTF
j_gene: TRBJ1-6; abundance: -; d_gene: -; v_gene: TRBV7-8; CDR3nt: TGTGCCAGCAGCTTAGACCGTCGGAGACTGGGTCATAATTCACCCCTCCACTTT; CDR3aa: CASSLDRRRLGHNSPLHF
j_gene: TRBJ1-1; abundance: -; d_gene: -; v_gene: TRBV6-5; CDR3nt: TGTGCCAGCAGTTACCCCCAGGGCACTGAAGCTTTCTTT; CDR3aa: CASSYPQGTEAFF
j_gene: TRBJ1-3; abundance: -; d_gene: -; v_gene: TRBV6-1; CDR3nt: TGTGCCAGCAGTGAAAGTGGGGCCCTCTCTGGAAACACCATATATTTT; CDR3aa: CASSESGALSGNTIYF